Below, 15 T cell receptor beta chains from the same sample are listed, as sequenced in a study of blood T cells in healthy people across ages. A J-beta primer mix and a sample-barcoded 5' primer were used in a second PCR of about 6 to 12 cycles. TCRdb passed the 5' RACE reads through MiXCR, listing each CDR3 protein once. The table shows 650,000 to 700,000 distinct CDR3 sequences, with roughly 30% occurring only once. Sequencing was performed on blood. These receptors were collected from a woman older than 75 in good health.

This clonotype was detected a few times. A much larger clone sits a single nucleotide away, making a read error possible. The chain has TRBV12-3 or TRBV12-4 and TRBJ2-7; weak D call: TRBD1 (5 bases). The CDR3 length is 13 residues. Trimming removed 6 bases at V and 3 bases at J, with 12 bases between. The CDR3 loop reads CASRDTHRYEQYF. In DNA, the CDR3 is TGTGCCAGCAGGGACACACACCGCTACGAGCAGTACTTC.

This sequence joins TRBV7-2 and TRBJ1-2; 7 nucleotides match TRBD1. The V segment lost 3 bases and the J segment 3 bases; nucleotides outside the gene matches: 7. Germline CDR1 and CDR2: SGHTA and FQGNSA. The CDR3 has 15 amino acids. CDR3 coding DNA: TGTGCCAGCAGCTTCGAAAAGGGGGCCGACTATGGCTACACCTTC. It codes for CASSFEKGADYGYTF.

This clonotype occurred many times. The chain uses TRBV10-3 and TRBJ1-2, with no clear D. This CDR3 spans 14 amino acids. V gave up 3 bases and J gave up 0 bases, with 8 bases separating them. From germline, CDR1 is ENHRY and CDR2 SYGVKD. The CDR3 here is CAISDHRSNYGYTF. CDR3 in DNA: TGTGCCATCAGTGACCACAGATCTAACTATGGCTACACCTTC.

The chain has TRBV7-2 and TRBJ2-5; 7 bases agree with TRBD1. The CDR3 runs 14 residues. The V segment lost 3 bases and the J segment 3 bases; nucleotides outside the gene matches: 4. The V gene's germline CDR1 is SGHTA and CDR2 FQGNSA. The CDR3 is CASSFWTGKETQYF. In nucleotides, the CDR3 is TGTGCCAGCAGCTTTTGGACAGGCAAAGAGACCCAGTACTTC.

This clonotype showed up just a few times. The chain uses TRBV20-1 and TRBJ2-2; D could derive from TRBD1 or TRBD2 (5 bases each). Germline V lookup: CDR1 DFQATT, CDR2 SNEGSKA (reference sequence). The CDR3 is made up of 16 amino acids. The V and J ends lost 5 bases and 1 base respectively, with 17 bases between them. The CDR3 spells CSAVVTGTENTGELFF. DNA for the CDR3: TGCAGTGCTGTGGTCACCGGGACGGAGAACACCGGGGAGCTGTTTTTT.

The genes are TRBV29-1 and TRBJ2-3; D tentatively fits TRBD1 or TRBD2 (5 bases each). This CDR3 is built from 14 residues. Germline assignment: CDR1 SQVTM and CDR2 ANQGSEA. The chain's CDR3 is CSGGRDHSTDTQYF. The CDR3 bases are TGCAGTGGGGGACGAGACCATAGCACAGATACGCAGTATTTT.

A few counts support this clonotype. This chain links TRBV20-1 with TRBJ1-1; TRBD1 is a possible D gene (6 bases). The CDR3 sequence is 15 residues long. The germline V and J ends were trimmed by 5 bases and 2 bases, with 18 bases remaining between them. Germline V gene data show CDR1 as DFQATT and CDR2 as SNEGSKA (reference sequence). CDR3 protein: CSARLGQRANTEAFF. The CDR3 region has the DNA TGCAGTGCTCGTCTAGGACAGAGGGCTAACACTGAAGCTTTCTTT.

This clonotype was counted many times. CDR3 sequence (DNA): TGTGCCAGCACTGACACGGGCCGTTACAATGAGCAGTTCTTC. Translated, it gives CASTDTGRYNEQFF. The chain carries TRBV12-3 or TRBV12-4 and TRBJ2-1; D is ambiguous. The CDR3 runs 14 residues. Trimming left V 7 bases short and J 4 bases short, with 14 bases between.

This clonotype showed up many times. V and J are TRBV29-1 and TRBJ2-7; D possibly corresponds to TRBD2 (6 bases). The CDR3 is 15 residues long. Germline CDR1 and CDR2: SQVTM and ANQGSEA. Deletions cut 6 bases from V and 2 bases from J, with 20 bases between. The CDR3 bases are TGCAGCGTCGCCGGGACTGCTATAGGGACCTACGAGCAGTACTTC. This translates into CSVAGTAIGTYEQYF.

This clonotype was counted at least ten times. The V gene is TRBV20-1, the J gene TRBJ2-3; 7 bases are a match to TRBD1. Germline CDR1 reads DFQATT; CDR2 reads SNEGSKA (reference sequence). The trim removed 3 bases at V and 2 bases at J, leaving 11 bases unmatched. This CDR3 has 16 amino acids. This chain's CDR3 is CSASRSSGGITDTQYF. The CDR3 DNA follows: TGCAGTGCTAGTAGATCCTCAGGGGGAATCACAGATACGCAGTATTTT.

Comment on this clonotype: This could be a read error, since a much larger clone is one nucleotide away. This chain connects TRBV14 to TRBJ2-1; D is tentatively TRBD1 or TRBD2 (5 bases each). The CDR3 loop spans 15 amino acids. Germline V gene sequence: CDR1 SGHDN, CDR2 FVKESK. CDR3 region: CTSSQGTPTYNEQFF. In DNA, the CDR3 is TGTACCAGCAGCCAAGGGACGCCCACCTACAATGAGCAGTTCTTC.

To note about this clonotype: Being one base from a much bigger clone, this may be a read error. The V call is TRBV10-3, the J call TRBJ2-7; TRBD2 might be the D (6 bases). In germline, CDR1 is ENHRY, CDR2 SYGVKD. The CDR3 spans 12 residues. In DNA, the CDR3 is TGTGCCAGCAGTGAGTCTCCCGGGGGGCAGTACTTC. Protein: CASSESPGGQYF.

This clonotype was seen at least ten times. This sequence joins TRBV7-9 and TRBJ2-1, with D perhaps matching TRBD1 (6 bases). V lost 4 bases, J lost 6 bases, and 19 bases lay in between. The CDR3 covers 16 residues. Germline V gives CDR1 SEHNR, CDR2 FQNEAQ (reference sequence). CDR3 coding DNA: TGTGCCAGCAGCTCAGGCCGGGACATTGTTCGCAATGAGCAGTTCTTC. It encodes CASSSGRDIVRNEQFF. Together with reference TRBV7-9 and TRBJ2-1, the CDR3 gives the full variable domain: DTGVSQNPRHKITKRGQNVTFRCDPISEHNRLYWYRQTLGQGPEFLTYFQNEAQLEKSRLLSDRFSAERPKGSFSTLEIQRTEQGDSAMYLCASSSGRDIVRNEQFFGPGTRLTVL.

Many counts were recorded for this clonotype. J is TRBJ2-7 and V is TRBV20-1; D gene uncertain. This CDR3 comprises 12 residues. The V end was cut by 2 bases, the J end by 1 base, with 6 bases between. The germline V gene has CDR1 DFQATT and CDR2 SNEGSKA (reference sequence). The CDR3 region has the DNA TGCAGTGCTAGACGTAGATCCTACGAGCAGTACTTC. Residues: CSARRRSYEQYF.

The gene calls are TRBV5-6 and TRBJ1-6, with TRBD1 identical over 9 bases. CDR1 is SGHDT, CDR2 YYEEEE, per germline. V shed 4 bases and J 4 bases; nucleotides not matched to a gene: 9. This CDR3 has 17 residues. The CDR3 here is CASSQRTGGGYNSPLHF. As DNA, the CDR3 is TGTGCCAGCAGCCAACGCACAGGGGGCGGTTATAATTCACCCCTCCACTTT.